Listed below are T cell receptor beta chains from one sample, sequenced in a study of cytomegalovirus exposure and HLA in healthy donors. Method: immunoSEQ multiplex PCR; TCRdb's copy keeps in-frame clones and lacks some. The sample records more than 200,000 clones, 85% being singletons. Sequenced: PBMCs. These receptors were collected from a human donor in good health. Both conserved end residues are part of each CDR3. Fields, in order: CDR3 DNA, CDR3 protein, V gene, D gene, clone size, J gene. A D gene is named only where the DNA matches it firmly. Not every row has a clone size; where given, it reads once, few, many or a size class.

cdr3_nt: TGTGCCAGCAGTTACGGACTAGCGGGTCCCTACGAGCAGTACTTC
cdr3_aa: CASSYGLAGPYEQYF
v_call: TRBV6-6
d_call: TRBD2
clone_size: .
j_call: TRBJ2-7

cdr3_nt: TGTGCCAGCAGCTTAATCACAGGGAGCTCCTACGAGCAGTACTTC
cdr3_aa: CASSLITGSSYEQYF
v_call: TRBV7-9
d_call: .
clone_size: .
j_call: TRBJ2-7

cdr3_nt: TGTGCCAGCAGCCCTCTCGGGGGACAGGCGAACACCGGGGAGCTGTTTTTT
cdr3_aa: CASSPLGGQANTGELFF
v_call: TRBV5-4
d_call: TRBD1
clone_size: .
j_call: TRBJ2-2

cdr3_nt: TGTGCCAGCAGGAACCGGACAGGGTCTAATGACGAGCAGTACTTC
cdr3_aa: CASRNRTGSNDEQYF
v_call: TRBV25-1
d_call: TRBD1
clone_size: .
j_call: TRBJ2-7

cdr3_nt: TGCGCCAGCAGCCACCTGGGGCTTAACGAGCAGTACTTC
cdr3_aa: CASSHLGLNEQYF
v_call: TRBV4-1
d_call: .
clone_size: .
j_call: TRBJ2-7

cdr3_nt: TGTGCCAGCAGTGGTGGACAGGTAAACGTCTACGAGCAGTACTTC
cdr3_aa: CASSGGQVNVYEQYF
v_call: TRBV19
d_call: TRBD1
clone_size: .
j_call: TRBJ2-7

cdr3_nt: TGTGCCAGCAGTTCAGCGGGAGTGCCCTACAATGAGCAGTTCTTC
cdr3_aa: CASSSAGVPYNEQFF
v_call: TRBV6-5
d_call: TRBD2
clone_size: .
j_call: TRBJ2-1

cdr3_nt: TGCGCCAGCAGCTTGTACGGAGGAGGACAAGAGACCCAGTACTTC
cdr3_aa: CASSLYGGGQETQYF
v_call: TRBV5-1
d_call: .
clone_size: .
j_call: TRBJ2-5

cdr3_nt: TGTGCCAGCAGCGAGCCGGAGGGACTAGCGTTACAAGAGACCCAGTACTTC
cdr3_aa: CASSEPEGLALQETQYF
v_call: TRBV7-3
d_call: TRBD2
clone_size: .
j_call: TRBJ2-5

cdr3_nt: TGTGCCAGCAGCCAAGAGATCATACAGAACACCGGGGAGCTGTTTTTT
cdr3_aa: CASSQEIIQNTGELFF
v_call: TRBV4-2
d_call: .
clone_size: once
j_call: TRBJ2-2

cdr3_nt: TGTGCCAGCAGCTGGGGGACACCACCTAACGAGCAGTACTTC
cdr3_aa: CASSWGTPPNEQYF
v_call: TRBV7-3
d_call: .
clone_size: .
j_call: TRBJ2-7

cdr3_nt: TGTGCCAGCTCACCAGAAGAGGGGGAGGGAGTTTACGAGCAGTACTTC
cdr3_aa: CASSPEEGEGVYEQYF
v_call: TRBV18
d_call: .
clone_size: .
j_call: TRBJ2-7

cdr3_nt: TGCAGCGTTGGGGGACTAGCGGGAGGGGCGGACACCGGGGAGCTGTTTTTT
cdr3_aa: CSVGGLAGGADTGELFF
v_call: TRBV29-1
d_call: TRBD2
clone_size: .
j_call: TRBJ2-2

cdr3_nt: TGTGCCAGCATCAGCCAACAGGGGGATTATGGCTACACCTTC
cdr3_aa: CASISQQGDYGYTF
v_call: TRBV6-5
d_call: TRBD1
clone_size: .
j_call: TRBJ1-2

cdr3_nt: TGTGCCAGCAGGAGCAGTGCGGCGGAAGGCTACACCTTC
cdr3_aa: CASRSSAAEGYTF
v_call: TRBV2
d_call: .
clone_size: .
j_call: TRBJ1-2

cdr3_nt: TGTGCCAGCAGTTCGGACAGGGGCTACAATGAGCAGTTCTTC
cdr3_aa: CASSSDRGYNEQFF
v_call: TRBV11-2
d_call: TRBD1
clone_size: few
j_call: TRBJ2-1

cdr3_nt: TGTGCCAGCTCACCACCCATTAGAGGACCGACGGGGGGAAACACCATATATTTT
cdr3_aa: CASSPPIRGPTGGNTIYF
v_call: TRBV18
d_call: .
clone_size: .
j_call: TRBJ1-3

cdr3_nt: TGTGCCAGTAGTGGGAGACTCCCCACCTACGAGCAGTACTTC
cdr3_aa: CASSGRLPTYEQYF
v_call: TRBV19
d_call: .
clone_size: .
j_call: TRBJ2-7

cdr3_nt: TGTGCCAGCAGCTTGGGAACTAGCGGGAGCCAAGAGACCCAGTACTTC
cdr3_aa: CASSLGTSGSQETQYF
v_call: TRBV5-8
d_call: TRBD2
clone_size: .
j_call: TRBJ2-5

cdr3_nt: TGTGCCAGCAGCTCTCCCCCTGGGACTAGCGGGAGAAATGAGCAGTTCTTC
cdr3_aa: CASSSPPGTSGRNEQFF
v_call: TRBV11-2
d_call: TRBD2
clone_size: .
j_call: TRBJ2-1

cdr3_nt: TGTGCCAGCAGTTCACCGAGCGGGAGAGGAAATGAGCAGTTCTTC
cdr3_aa: CASSSPSGRGNEQFF
v_call: TRBV28
d_call: TRBD2
clone_size: .
j_call: TRBJ2-1

cdr3_nt: TGTGCCAGCAGCTTCGGGGACAGGCGTGTTGAAGCTTTCTTT
cdr3_aa: CASSFGDRRVEAFF
v_call: TRBV7-9
d_call: TRBD1
clone_size: .
j_call: TRBJ1-1

cdr3_nt: TGTGCCATAGGACAGGGCTCTGGGGCCAACGTCCTGACTTTC
cdr3_aa: CAIGQGSGANVLTF
v_call: TRBV10-3
d_call: TRBD1
clone_size: .
j_call: TRBJ2-6

cdr3_nt: TGCAGCGTTGAGGGCCACAAGAACTCCTACAATGAGCAGTTCTTC
cdr3_aa: CSVEGHKNSYNEQFF
v_call: TRBV29-1
d_call: .
clone_size: .
j_call: TRBJ2-1

cdr3_nt: TGTGCCATCGGGACAGCTAACTATGGCTACACCTTC
cdr3_aa: CAIGTANYGYTF
v_call: TRBV6-5
d_call: TRBD1
clone_size: .
j_call: TRBJ1-2

cdr3_nt: TGTGCCAGCTCACCCCCTCGGGGGGGCAATCAGCCCCAGCATTTT
cdr3_aa: CASSPPRGGNQPQHF
v_call: TRBV18
d_call: .
clone_size: .
j_call: TRBJ1-5